A single sample is the source of the 27 T cell receptor beta chains below, sequenced in a study of T cell repertoires in cytomegalovirus infection. No antigen has been assigned to these receptors. TCRdb reprocessed the reads via MiXCR and lists one record per CDR3 protein. The sample consists of roughly 500,000 distinct CDR3 sequences, about 44% of them appearing once. The starting material was cultured PBMCs, obtained from culture after CMV antigen stimulation. The receptors were sampled from a human donor in good health (CMV status not recorded). Some clones in this sample may be carry-over from other donors' samples.

The chain recombines TRBV20-1 with TRBJ2-3, with a possible D match to TRBD2 (5 bases). The germline V and J ends were trimmed by 6 bases and 5 bases, with 12 bases remaining between them. The germline gives CDR1 DFQATT, CDR2 SNEGSKA (reference sequence). The CDR3 sequence is 12 residues long. CDR3 residues: CSARVSGDTQYF. CDR3 sequence (DNA): TGCAGTGCGCGGGTATCGGGAGATACGCAGTATTTT.

There are a few counts of this clonotype. V and J are TRBV7-2 and TRBJ1-2; perhaps TRBD1 as D (6 bases). Germline V gene sequence: CDR1 SGHTA, CDR2 FQGNSA. The germline V and J ends were trimmed by 4 bases and 0 bases, with 15 bases remaining between them. This CDR3 has 16 amino acids. The CDR3 coding sequence is TGTGCCAGCAGCTCAGGGGAATCGACCCCTAACTATGGCTACACCTTC. Translating it yields CASSSGESTPNYGYTF.

This clonotype was seen more than once but under ten times. The rearrangement uses TRBV27 and TRBJ2-7, with TRBD2 matching over 9 bases. The germline V gene encodes CDR1 MNHEY and CDR2 SMNVEV (reference sequence). The CDR3 has 16 amino acids. After removal of 3 bases from V and 2 bases from J, the junction contained 8 bases not matched to a gene. The chain's CDR3 is CASSFSSGDLTYEQYF. The CDR3 region has the DNA TGTGCCAGCAGTTTCTCTAGCGGGGACTTAACCTACGAGCAGTACTTC.

The CDR3 region has the DNA TGTGCCAGCACCCTAATACCGGACAGCCGTGAGCAGTTCTTC. Translation: CASTLIPDSREQFF. The V call is TRBV12-3 or TRBV12-4, the J call TRBJ2-1, with D possibly being TRBD1 (6 bases). Between the trimmed V and J ends, which lost 7 bases and 9 bases, there was a span of 19 bases. The CDR3 is made up of 14 amino acids.

This clonotype came up many times. CDR3 residues: CAIRQDRREKLFF. CDR3 in DNA: TGTGCCATCAGGCAGGATCGGCGGGAAAAACTGTTTTTT. V gene TRBV10-3 combines with J gene TRBJ1-4; D gene ambiguous. CDR1 is ENHRY and CDR2 is SYGVKD in the germline V gene. Trimming shortened V by 6 bases and J by 8 bases, and 13 bases separated the two germline ends. This CDR3 is 13 amino acids long.

This clonotype was observed a few times. The V gene is TRBV5-4, the J gene TRBJ2-3; 12 bases agree with TRBD2. The germline gives CDR1 SGHNT, CDR2 YYREEE (reference sequence). V gave up 7 bases and J gave up 1 base; unmatched junction bases: 4. There are 15 residues in the CDR3. The DNA for the CDR3 is TGTGCCAGCCAAACTAGCGGGGGGCGCACAGATACGCAGTATTTT. Its protein product is CASQTSGGRTDTQYF.

The chain joins TRBV28 to TRBJ2-7; 8 nucleotides agree with TRBD1. The CDR3 extends over 17 amino acids. Trimming took 3 bases from V and 7 from J; bases not matched to a gene: 17. CDR1 is MDHEN, CDR2 SYDVKM, per germline. This CDR3 is CASSLSGTGSPVREQYF. CDR3 in DNA: TGTGCCAGCAGTTTGTCGGGGACAGGTTCCCCTGTGCGGGAGCAGTACTTC.

The chain recombines TRBV7-9 with TRBJ1-2, with D perhaps TRBD1 (5 bases). Per the germline V gene, CDR1 is SEHNR and CDR2 is FQNEAQ (reference sequence). V lost 1 base to trimming and J lost 6 bases, with 15 bases between them. The CDR3 has 15 residues. In nucleotides, the CDR3 is TGTGCCAGCAGCTTAGGGGTTCCCAGGGCCGATGGCTACACCTTC. Amino acid sequence: CASSLGVPRADGYTF.

The chain carries TRBV20-1 and TRBJ2-1; 10 bases agree with TRBD2. Trimming at V came to 1 base and at J to 7 bases, leaving 7 bases not matched to a gene. CDR1 and CDR2 (germline): DFQATT, SNEGSKA (reference sequence). The CDR3 contains 15 residues. The CDR3 coding sequence is TGCAGTGCTAGAGCGGGACTAGCGAGCTCGAATGAGCAGTTCTTC. It translates to CSARAGLASSNEQFF.

This clonotype was observed a few times. V gene TRBV2 combines with J gene TRBJ2-3, with D hard to call. The V end lost 7 bases, the J end lost 2 bases, and 10 bases lay between the germline ends. The CDR3 extends over 13 amino acids. Per germline, CDR1 SNHLY and CDR2 FYNNEI. The CDR3: CASTPGPTDTQYF. Written as DNA, the CDR3 is TGTGCCAGCACCCCCGGGCCCACAGATACGCAGTATTTT.

The chain couples TRBV15 to TRBJ2-1, with D perhaps given as TRBD1 or TRBD2 (6 bases each). CDR1 is LNHNV, CDR2 YYDKDF, per germline (reference sequence). The CDR3 sequence is 14 residues long. The V gene lost 8 bases and the J gene lost 0 bases, with 11 bases spanning the gap. This CDR3 reads CATGGGSSYNEQFF. CDR3 DNA sequence: TGTGCCACCGGAGGGGGGAGCTCCTACAATGAGCAGTTCTTC.

The chain uses TRBV5-3 and TRBJ2-5; no definite D call. TRBV5-3 is placed among ORFs of uncertain function. The CDR3 is 13 amino acids. The V end lost 8 bases, the J end lost 5 bases, and 16 bases lay between the germline ends. CDR3 sequence (DNA): TGTGCCAGCAGCCCCCCCCTCACCGAGACCCAGTACTTC. Translated, it gives CASSPPLTETQYF.

V gene TRBV18 combines with J gene TRBJ2-7; 7 bases fit TRBD1. V was pared by 3 bases and J by 3 bases, with 8 bases of the junction left unmatched. This CDR3 is 15 amino acids long. Germline CDR1 KGHSH, CDR2 LQKENI. CDR3 bases: TGTGCCAGCTCACCCGCCGGACAGGCGCACTACGAGCAGTACTTC. Translated: CASSPAGQAHYEQYF.

This chain connects TRBV20-1 to TRBJ2-7; D possibly corresponds to TRBD2 (5 bases). CDR3 length equals 12 residues. CDR1 and CDR2 from the germline V gene are DFQATT and SNEGSKA (reference sequence). The germline V and J ends were trimmed by 6 bases and 2 bases, with 11 bases remaining between them. CDR3 sequence reads: CSAKRGPYEQYF. CDR3 nucleotide sequence: TGCAGTGCCAAACGGGGTCCCTACGAGCAGTACTTC.

This clonotype was detected many times. The chain combines TRBV7-2 with TRBJ2-7; 9 bases are shared with TRBD2. This CDR3 region has 17 residues. Germline V gene sequence: CDR1 SGHTA, CDR2 FQGNSA. With 5 bases clipped from V and 6 bases from J, the junction kept 17 bases outside the gene matches. Here the CDR3 reads CASSPYTAIAGVREQYF. The CDR3 DNA is TGTGCCAGCAGCCCTTATACCGCAATAGCGGGAGTTCGCGAGCAGTACTTC. Full variable domain (outside the CDR3, taken from reference TRBV7-2 and TRBJ2-7): GAGVSQSPSNKVTEKGKDVELRCDPISGHTALYWYRQSLGQGLEFLIYFQGNSAPDKSGLPSDRFSAERTGGSVSTLTIQRTQQEDSAVYLCASSPYTAIAGVREQYFGPGTRLTVT.

There are a few counts of this clonotype. The CDR3 DNA sequence: TGTGCCAGCAGCTTAATGGGACTAGCTTATGAGCAGTTCTTC. This sequence encodes CASSLMGLAYEQFF. The V and J genes are TRBV7-2 and TRBJ2-1, with 9 nucleotides matching TRBD2. The CDR3 runs 14 residues. CDR1 and CDR2 from the germline V gene are SGHTA and FQGNSA. Trimming cost V 2 bases and J 8 bases; bases outside gene matches: 4.

The V call is TRBV4-3, the J call TRBJ2-1; D unclear. Trimming removed 1 base from V and 7 bases from J, with 14 bases in between. The CDR3 totals 15 residues. The germline CDR1 and CDR2 sequences are LGHNA and YSLEER. The chain's CDR3 is CASSQGVLLGNEQFF. CDR3 bases: TGCGCCAGCAGCCAAGGAGTATTATTAGGGAATGAGCAGTTCTTC.

The V and J genes are TRBV7-9 and TRBJ2-1; 13 bases line up with TRBD2. The CDR3 sequence is 16 residues long. Germline lookup yields CDR1 SEHNR and CDR2 FQNEAQ (reference sequence). V trimming: 5 bases; J trimming: 5 bases; junction bases outside the gene matches: 6. As DNA, the CDR3 is TGTGCCAGCAGCCCCACCGGACTAGCGGGAGACAATGAGCAGTTCTTC. Its protein product is CASSPTGLAGDNEQFF.

The chain joins TRBV27 to TRBJ1-1; 8 bases agree with TRBD1. The germline V gene encodes CDR1 MNHEY and CDR2 SMNVEV (reference sequence). The V and J ends lost 6 bases and 5 bases, in that order; junction bases with no gene match: 5. This CDR3 has 13 residues. DNA for the CDR3: TGTGCCAGCAGCGTGGACAGGGCGACTGAAGCTTTCTTT. It specifies CASSVDRATEAFF.

The genes are TRBV5-1 and TRBJ2-5; 13 bases fit TRBD2. V lost 5 bases to trimming and J lost 4 bases; unmatched junction nucleotides: 14. From germline, CDR1 is SGHRS and CDR2 YFSETQ. CDR3 length: 18 amino acids. DNA for the CDR3: TGCGCCAGCAGTGGACTAGCGGGAGAAGGGGGTCCCGGAGAGACCCAGTACTTC. This encodes CASSGLAGEGGPGETQYF.

The chain combines TRBV28 with TRBJ1-2; no definite D call. CDR3 length equals 15 residues. The germline V gene has CDR1 MDHEN and CDR2 SYDVKM. V was trimmed by 5 bases and J by 4 bases, leaving 17 bases between them. The CDR3 nucleotides read TGTGCCAGCAGTGTACCCGGACGGGGAACCTATGGCTACACCTTC. Translating it yields CASSVPGRGTYGYTF.

V and J are TRBV5-1 and TRBJ1-4; weak D call: TRBD1 (6 bases). Trimming stripped 5 bases from V and 3 bases from J, with 14 bases between. Germline V gene data show CDR1 as SGHRS and CDR2 as YFSETQ. This CDR3 has 15 residues. CDR3 residues: CASREGGAPNEKLFF. CDR3 bases: TGCGCCAGCAGAGAGGGGGGCGCGCCTAATGAAAAACTGTTTTTT.

V usage is TRBV11-2 and J usage is TRBJ2-7; D not certain. CDR3 size: 14 residues. Deletions cut 0 bases from V and 2 bases from J, with 8 bases between. The germline gives CDR1 SGHAT, CDR2 FQNNGV. CDR3 region: CASSLDPPPYEQYF. The DNA for the CDR3 is TGTGCCAGCAGCTTAGATCCCCCGCCCTACGAGCAGTACTTC.

This clonotype was picked up a small number of times. The chain carries TRBV6-6 and TRBJ2-7; 7 bases align to TRBD2. The V gene's germline CDR1 is MNHNY and CDR2 SVGAGI (reference sequence). V shed 2 bases, J shed 5 bases, and the junction held 9 bases outside the gene matches. This CDR3 contains 15 residues. Written as DNA, the CDR3 is TGTGCCAGCAGTTACGTGGGGGGGGGGAAGAACGAGCAGTACTTC. As protein: CASSYVGGGKNEQYF.

The V call is TRBV10-3, the J call TRBJ2-2; D unresolved. V was pared by 0 bases and J by 3 bases, with 5 bases between. This CDR3 comprises 14 residues. In germline, CDR1 is ENHRY, CDR2 SYGVKD. The CDR3 DNA sequence: TGTGCCATCAGTGAGTCTCGAGACACCGGGGAGCTGTTTTTT. Its protein product is CAISESRDTGELFF.

This clonotype occurred a few times. The chain has TRBV20-1 and TRBJ2-7; D is possibly TRBD2 (5 bases). The CDR3 consists of 13 residues. V lost 4 bases and J 2 bases, leaving 12 bases between the germline ends. From germline, CDR1 is DFQATT and CDR2 SNEGSKA (reference sequence). The chain's CDR3 is CSATSGIPYEQYF. The CDR3, as DNA: TGCAGTGCTACTTCCGGGATCCCCTACGAGCAGTACTTC.

The V and J genes are TRBV5-4 and TRBJ2-3, with D perhaps matching TRBD1 (5 bases). Trimming left V 0 bases short and J 2 bases short, with 13 bases between. There are 16 residues in the CDR3. Germline lookup yields CDR1 SGHNT and CDR2 YYREEE (reference sequence). This chain's CDR3 is CASSLGGRTHTDTQYF. CDR3 bases: TGTGCCAGCAGCTTGGGGGGCAGAACACACACAGATACGCAGTATTTT. Variable domain in full (rest from reference TRBV5-4 and TRBJ2-3): ETGVTQSPTHLIKTRGQQVTLRCSSQSGHNTVSWYQQALGQGPQFIFQYYREEENGRGNFPPRFSGLQFPNYSSELNVNALELDDSALYLCASSLGGRTHTDTQYFGPGTRLTVL.